This T cell receptor beta chain is drawn from a study of T cell responses to AZD1222 COVID-19 vaccine. The CDR3 contains 17 residues. Germline CDR1 and CDR2: KGHSH and LQKENI. V lost 1 base, J lost 5 bases, and 13 bases stayed unmatched. Generated by immunoSEQ multiplex PCR, the TCRdb table keeps only in-frame clones and is missing some. Among under 250,000 clones listed, 90% to 95% were seen once. A note on this clone: What it binds is unknown.

Notes on the study in general: Reportedly, close to half of spike-specific TCRs are directed against unmutated variant regions. The CD4 TCRs associated with vaccination extended across spike and predominated at 160-218 and 743-854. It was only after the peak T cell response that any repertoires were sampled.

This TCR derives from an adult in good health. This chain links TRBV18 with TRBJ1-1; 7 nucleotides align to TRBD1. Source: peripheral blood, taken on day 0 of MenACWY control vaccination. CDR3 protein: CASSPQGAGARTTEAFF. The DNA of the CDR3 is TGTGCCAGCTCACCACAGGGGGCCGGGGCAAGGACGACTGAAGCTTTCTTT. The full variable domain, with the rest looked up from reference TRBV18 and TRBJ1-1, is NAGVMQNPRHLVRRRGQEARLRCSPMKGHSHVYWYRQLPEEGLKFMVYLQKENIIDESGMPKERFSAEFPKEGPSILRIQQVVRGDSAAYFCASSPQGAGARTTEAFFGQGTRLTVV.